These 27 T cell receptor beta chains share one sample of origin, sequenced in a study of shared clonotypes between healthy human individuals. Using immunoSEQ multiplex PCR, the repertoire was profiled, and TCRdb retains in-frame clones only, with some absent. This table has hundreds of thousands of clones, 70% to 80% appearing once. The sequenced material came from PBMCs. These receptors all stem from a woman in her thirties or forties in good health. Some clones in this sample may be carry-over from other donors' samples.

Details on this clone: A far more abundant clone sits one base away, making this likely a read error. The rearrangement joins TRBV6-1 to TRBJ2-7; a possible D gene is TRBD2 (5 bases). Germline V gene lookup returns CDR1 MNHNS and CDR2 SASEGT. The CDR3 sequence is 13 residues long. The CDR3 DNA sequence: TGTGCCAGCGGTGACTACAGCTCCTACGAGCAGTACTTC. It yields the protein CASGDYSSYEQYF.

This clone was picked up many times. Other DNA variants within this sample encode the same CDR3. The chain links TRBV30 to TRBJ1-2; weak D call: TRBD1 (5 bases). CDR1 GTSNPN and CDR2 SVGIG come from the germline V gene (reference sequence). V lost 2 bases and J 2 bases, leaving 9 bases between the germline ends. The CDR3 contains 13 residues. The CDR3 loop is CAWSLGENYGYTF. In DNA form, the CDR3 reads TGTGCCTGGAGTCTAGGGGAAAACTATGGCTACACCTTC.

The chain couples TRBV18 to TRBJ1-4; no clear D gene. V was shortened by 6 bases and J by 8 bases, with 10 bases between the two germline ends. CDR3 size: 12 residues. The V gene's germline CDR1 is KGHSH and CDR2 LQKENI. CDR3 protein: CASSPRREKLFF. CDR3 in DNA: TGTGCCAGCTCTCCCAGGAGGGAAAAACTGTTTTTT. The variable domain in full, completed from reference TRBV18 and TRBJ1-4, reads NAGVMQNPRHLVRRRGQEARLRCSPMKGHSHVYWYRQLPEEGLKFMVYLQKENIIDESGMPKERFSAEFPKEGPSILRIQQVVRGDSAAYFCASSPRREKLFFGSGTQLSVL.

The rearrangement uses TRBV6-5 and TRBJ2-1; 9 nucleotides agree with TRBD2. The germline V gene encodes CDR1 MNHEY and CDR2 SVGAGI. The CDR3 loop spans 13 amino acids. With 6 bases clipped from V and 8 bases from J, the junction kept 5 bases outside the gene matches. This chain's CDR3 is CASRGTSQHEQFF. CDR3 in DNA: TGTGCCAGCAGAGGGACTAGCCAACATGAGCAGTTCTTC.

Concerning this clone itself: The same CDR3 is also encoded by other DNA sequences in this sample. This chain uses TRBV5-6 with TRBJ2-7; 8 bases match TRBD1. Trimming took 2 bases from V and 4 from J; bases not matched to a gene: 8. Germline CDR1 SGHDT, CDR2 YYEEEE. The CDR3 totals 15 residues. This chain's CDR3 is CASSFLRQGAYEQYF. DNA for the CDR3: TGTGCCAGCAGCTTTCTCAGGCAGGGGGCTTACGAGCAGTACTTC. The full variable domain, its missing parts supplied by reference TRBV5-6 and TRBJ2-7, is DAGVTQSPTHLIKTRGQQVTLRCSPKSGHDTVSWYQQALGQGPQFIFQYYEEEERQRGNFPDRFSGHQFPNYSSELNVNALLLGDSALYLCASSFLRQGAYEQYFGPGTRLTVT.

The chain joins TRBV7-8 to TRBJ1-5; the D gene is possibly TRBD1 (5 bases). CDR3 length equals 14 residues. Germline CDR1 SGHVS, CDR2 FQNEAQ. Between the trimmed V and J ends, which lost 4 bases and 5 bases, there was a span of 12 bases. The CDR3 DNA sequence: TGTGCCAGCAGCTACGGGGGTAGGGATCAGCCCCAGCATTTT. Translation: CASSYGGRDQPQHF.

This rearrangement joins TRBV6-5 to TRBJ2-4; the match to TRBD1 covers 8 bases. Germline V gene lookup returns CDR1 MNHEY and CDR2 SVGAGI. V was pared by 5 bases and J by 9 bases, with 6 bases of the junction left unmatched. The CDR3 runs 13 residues. The CDR3 here is CASSEDRVSIQYF. The CDR3 DNA follows: TGTGCCAGCAGTGAGGACAGGGTCAGCATTCAGTACTTC.

On this clone itself: This sample includes further DNA sequences coding for the same CDR3. V and J are TRBV7-9 and TRBJ2-1, with TRBD2 matching 8 bases. This CDR3 contains 14 residues. Germline V gives CDR1 SEHNR, CDR2 FQNEAQ (reference sequence). Trimming cost V 2 bases and J 4 bases; bases outside gene matches: 1. The CDR3 sequence is CASSLTSGYNEQFF. In DNA form, the CDR3 reads TGTGCCAGCAGCTTAACTAGCGGATACAATGAGCAGTTCTTC.

This CDR3 reads CATINTIAGEQFF. CDR3 in DNA: TGTGCCACCATCAATACTATAGCGGGAGAGCAGTTCTTC. The chain joins TRBV15 to TRBJ2-1; TRBD2 matches 8 bases. This CDR3 has 13 residues. Germline lookup yields CDR1 LNHNV and CDR2 YYDKDF (reference sequence). V shed 7 bases, J shed 10 bases, and the junction held 9 bases outside the gene matches.

DNA for the CDR3: TGCAGCGTCCATGACCGGGACAACCCCAGCCTGGGGCAGTACTTC. The encoded protein is CSVHDRDNPSLGQYF. This sequence joins TRBV29-1 and TRBJ2-7; the D gene is possibly TRBD1 (6 bases). The CDR3 spans 15 residues. In germline, CDR1 is SQVTM, CDR2 ANQGSEA. V lost 6 bases to trimming and J lost 9 bases, with 27 bases between them.

On this clone: This sample also contains other DNA sequences that code for the same CDR3. The genes are TRBV9 and TRBJ1-6; 7 bases fit TRBD1. Germline CDR1 and CDR2: SGDLS and YYNGEE. The CDR3 runs 15 residues. Unmatched junction bases numbered 2, after V lost 0 bases and J lost 5 bases. CDR3 DNA: TGTGCCAGCAGCGTAGAGGGACAGAATAATTCACCCCTCCACTTT. It yields the protein CASSVEGQNNSPLHF.

The rearrangement joins TRBV19 to TRBJ2-2; 7 positions match TRBD2. The germline CDR1 and CDR2 sequences are LNHDA and SQIVND (reference sequence). J was trimmed by 6 bases and V by 6 bases; bases with no gene match: 4. This CDR3 comprises 13 residues. CDR3 region: CASSRLAPGELFF. The CDR3 DNA sequence: TGTGCCAGTAGCAGACTAGCTCCCGGGGAGCTGTTTTTT.

Details on this clone: A read error may be the cause here, since a much bigger clone is one base away. This same CDR3 is encoded by further DNA sequences in the sample. The rearrangement joins TRBV27 to TRBJ1-5; 11 bases align to TRBD1. In germline, CDR1 is MNHEY, CDR2 SMNVEV (reference sequence). The CDR3 has 15 amino acids. CDR3 sequence reads: CASSRGQGGNQPQHF. The CDR3, as DNA: TGTGCCAGCAGCCGGGGACAGGGGGGCAATCAGCCCCAGCACTTT.

This clone was counted a single time. This chain joins TRBV7-2 and TRBJ2-2; D is ambiguous. Trimming left V 2 bases short and J 0 bases short, with 4 bases between. Germline assignment: CDR1 SGHTA and CDR2 FQGNSA. This CDR3 spans 14 amino acids. The chain's CDR3 is CASSLTSNTGELFF. CDR3 coding DNA: TGTGCCAGCAGCTTAACGTCGAACACCGGGGAGCTGTTTTTT.

This clone has a count of ten or more. The CDR3 bases are TGTGCCAGCAGCTTTGGGACAGCGCCCGAGACCCAGTACTTC. Translated: CASSFGTAPETQYF. The chain carries TRBV7-9 and TRBJ2-5; 7 bases line up with TRBD1. This CDR3 spans 14 amino acids. Germline loops: CDR1 SEHNR, CDR2 FQNEAQ (reference sequence). J lost 5 bases, V lost 3 bases, and 6 bases had no gene match.

The chain combines TRBV19 with TRBJ2-7; D is ambiguous. The CDR3 spans 12 residues. Germline CDR1 and CDR2: LNHDA and SQIVND (reference sequence). Trimming left V 3 bases short and J 6 bases short, with 9 bases between. CDR3 sequence reads: CASSMGSREQYF. The CDR3 region has the DNA TGTGCCAGTAGTATGGGGTCGCGCGAGCAGTACTTC.

V is TRBV18 and J is TRBJ2-1; TRBD2 matches at 9 bases. With V trimmed by 0 bases and J by 6 bases, 6 bases remained unmatched. This CDR3 region has 16 residues. CDR1 and CDR2 (germline): KGHSH, LQKENI. CDR3 DNA sequence: TGTGCCAGCTCACCACCGATCCTAGCGGGAATCAATGAGCAGTTCTTC. Translation: CASSPPILAGINEQFF.

The chain is built from TRBV27 and TRBJ2-1; 13 bases match TRBD2. CDR1 is MNHEY, CDR2 SMNVEV, per germline (reference sequence). CDR3 length: 16 amino acids. With V trimmed by 5 bases and J by 5 bases, 6 bases remained unmatched. The CDR3 spells CASSRPGLAGHNEQFF. DNA of the CDR3: TGTGCCAGCAGTCGTCCGGGACTAGCGGGGCACAATGAGCAGTTCTTC.

V gene TRBV20-1 combines with J gene TRBJ2-7, with D tentatively TRBD2 (5 bases). V was pared by 4 bases and J by 2 bases, with 6 bases between. There are 11 residues in the CDR3. CDR1 and CDR2 (germline): DFQATT, SNEGSKA (reference sequence). The DNA of the CDR3 is TGCAGTGCTACCGGGGCCTACGAGCAGTACTTC. Protein product: CSATGAYEQYF.

V and J are TRBV15 and TRBJ1-3, with D maybe TRBD1 (5 bases). With 1 base removed from V and 0 bases from J, the gap between germline ends came to 10 bases. CDR1 is LNHNV and CDR2 is YYDKDF in the germline V gene (reference sequence). This CDR3 is 16 amino acids long. CDR3 amino acids: CATSRAKGPSGNTIYF. The CDR3 DNA reads as TGTGCCACCAGCAGAGCCAAGGGGCCCTCTGGAAACACCATATATTTT.

J is TRBJ2-1 and V is TRBV7-6; 8 bases are shared with TRBD2. The CDR3 covers 17 residues. Germline CDR1 and CDR2: SGHVS and FNYEAQ. V was pared by 5 bases and J by 6 bases, with 15 bases of the junction left unmatched. The CDR3 region is CASSARGAGVGSNEQFF. DNA of the CDR3: TGTGCCAGCAGCGCCCGGGGAGCGGGAGTCGGGAGCAATGAGCAGTTCTTC.

The chain uses TRBV7-9 and TRBJ1-4; 11 positions match TRBD1. The CDR3 has 14 amino acids. V trimming: 8 bases; J trimming: 6 bases; junction bases outside the gene matches: 5. The V gene's germline CDR1 is SEHNR and CDR2 FQNEAQ (reference sequence). CDR3 sequence reads: CASGRGQGDEKLFF. CDR3 sequence (DNA): TGTGCCAGCGGCAGGGGACAGGGGGATGAAAAACTGTTTTTT.

The chain has TRBV27 and TRBJ2-3; 7 bases are a match to TRBD2. Trimming removed 6 bases from V and 2 bases from J; junction bases left unmatched: 20. The CDR3 totals 19 residues. The germline gives CDR1 MNHEY, CDR2 SMNVEV (reference sequence). CDR3 sequence: CASSPGASGWARPTDTQYF. The CDR3 DNA reads as TGTGCCAGCAGCCCCGGGGCTAGCGGATGGGCGAGGCCCACAGATACGCAGTATTTT.

This chain uses TRBV18 with TRBJ1-1; D is ambiguous. The V gene lost 3 bases and the J gene lost 0 bases, with 11 bases spanning the gap. This CDR3 is 15 amino acids long. Germline V gene sequence: CDR1 KGHSH, CDR2 LQKENI. CDR3 DNA sequence: TGTGCCAGCTCACCGTCGGCGGCCTTGAACACTGAAGCTTTCTTT. This translates into CASSPSAALNTEAFF.

The gene calls are TRBV27 and TRBJ2-7; 12 positions match TRBD2. Germline V CDR1 and CDR2: MNHEY, SMNVEV (reference sequence). Unmatched junction bases numbered 2, after V lost 6 bases and J lost 2 bases. The CDR3 extends over 14 amino acids. This CDR3 reads CASRGLAGTYEQYF. The CDR3 DNA is TGTGCCAGCAGAGGACTAGCGGGAACCTACGAGCAGTACTTC.

This chain joins TRBV29-1 and TRBJ2-7, with TRBD1 matching 9 bases. CDR3 size: 13 residues. CDR1 and CDR2 from the germline V gene are SQVTM and ANQGSEA. V was pared by 7 bases and J by 4 bases, with 8 bases of the junction left unmatched. CDR3 in amino acids: CSAQDRGTYEQYF. DNA for the CDR3: TGCAGCGCCCAAGACAGGGGGACTTACGAGCAGTACTTC.

This clone was counted between two and nine times. The chain uses TRBV6-4 and TRBJ2-3; a weak D match, TRBD2 (7 bases). V gave up 4 bases and J gave up 1 base, with 12 bases separating them. Germline CDR1 reads MRHNA; CDR2 reads SNTAGT. The CDR3 contains 15 residues. CDR3 coding DNA: TGTGCCAGCAGTGTACTCGGGGGGCGCACAGATACGCAGTATTTT. This gives the protein CASSVLGGRTDTQYF.